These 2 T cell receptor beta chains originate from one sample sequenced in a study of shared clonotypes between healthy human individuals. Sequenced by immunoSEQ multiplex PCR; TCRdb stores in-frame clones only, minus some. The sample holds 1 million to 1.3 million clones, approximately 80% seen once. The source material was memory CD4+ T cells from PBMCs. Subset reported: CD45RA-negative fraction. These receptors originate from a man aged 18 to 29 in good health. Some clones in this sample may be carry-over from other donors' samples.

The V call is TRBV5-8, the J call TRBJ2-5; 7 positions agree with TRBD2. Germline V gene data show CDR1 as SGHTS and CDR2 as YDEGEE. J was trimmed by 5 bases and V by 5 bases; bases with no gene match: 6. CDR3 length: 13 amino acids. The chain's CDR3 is CASRDTSAETQYF. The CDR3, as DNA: TGTGCCAGCAGAGACACTAGCGCGGAGACCCAGTACTTC.

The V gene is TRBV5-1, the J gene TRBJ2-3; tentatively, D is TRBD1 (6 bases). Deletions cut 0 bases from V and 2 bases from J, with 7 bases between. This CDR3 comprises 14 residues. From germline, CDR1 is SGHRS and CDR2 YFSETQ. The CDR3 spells CASSLGDTTDTQYF. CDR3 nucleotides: TGCGCCAGCAGCTTGGGGGACACCACAGATACGCAGTATTTT.